This T cell receptor beta chain was found in a study of T cell responses to AZD1222 COVID-19 vaccine. Generated by immunoSEQ multiplex PCR, the TCRdb table keeps only in-frame clones and is missing some. The sample comprises 130,000 or so clones, 80% to 90% of which are singletons, and more than 7.5% rests with the top ten. The CDR3 runs to 16 residues. The V end lost 0 bases, the J end lost 1 base, and 8 bases lay between the germline ends. CDR1 is SGHRS and CDR2 is YFSETQ in the germline V gene. The rearrangement links TRBV5-1 to TRBJ2-6; tentatively, D is TRBD1 (5 bases). The sample here was peripheral blood, taken on day 0 of AZD1222 vaccination. The source is an adult in good health. The CDR3, as DNA: TGCGCCAGCAGCTTGGCTGGGGCGTCTGGGGCCAACGTCCTGACTTTC. This encodes CASSLAGASGANVLTF.